These 22 T cell receptor beta chains came from one sample sequenced in a study of OX40 agonist ivuxolimab in advanced cancers. Library prep was done by the immunoSEQ multiplex PCR assay. TCRdb retrieved this table from immuneACCESS and kept in-frame rearrangements only. Not all clones are present; in checked studies, unresolved V genes account for under half, and no reason is known for the remainder. Across this sample there are 60,000 to 70,000 clones, with almost 85% seen only once. The ten largest account for roughly 5% of the sample. The sequenced sample was CD4+ or CD8+ T cells sorted from blood, obtained in a trial of the OX40 agonist ivuxolimab. The source is an adult with an advanced solid tumor such as melanoma, head and neck, liver or kidney cancer.

In its sample, this clone was seen once. The V gene is TRBV5-5, the J gene TRBJ2-1; no definite D call. V shed 2 bases and J shed 9 bases, with 18 bases lying between them. The CDR3 loop spans 15 amino acids. Germline lookup yields CDR1 SGHKS and CDR2 YYEKEE (reference sequence). The CDR3 loop reads CASSLEILPPGEQFF. DNA of the CDR3: TGTGCCAGCAGCTTAGAGATACTACCCCCCGGTGAGCAGTTCTTC. The whole variable domain, remainder taken from reference TRBV5-5 and TRBJ2-1, is DAGVTQSPTHLIKTRGQQVTLRCSPISGHKSVSWYQQVLGQGPQFIFQYYEKEERGRGNFPDRFSARQFPNYSSELNVNALLLGDSALYLCASSLEILPPGEQFFGPGTRLTVL.

This chain uses TRBV6-6 with TRBJ1-5; possible D gene TRBD1, 5 bases. The CDR3 contains 14 residues. Germline-derived CDR1 and CDR2 are MNHNY and SVGAGI (reference sequence). The ends were cut back, 7 bases at V and 6 bases at J, with 16 bases in the middle. This CDR3 is CASTNGGGGQPQHF. The CDR3, as DNA: TGTGCCAGCACCAACGGGGGGGGAGGTCAGCCCCAGCATTTT.

The V call is TRBV27, the J call TRBJ1-6, with D unclear. CDR1 is MNHEY and CDR2 is SMNVEV in the germline V gene (reference sequence). CDR3 length: 14 amino acids. V lost 3 bases and J 7 bases, leaving 10 bases between the germline ends. Here the CDR3 reads CASSFGRSNSPLHF. The CDR3 region has the DNA TGTGCCAGCAGTTTCGGCAGGAGCAATTCACCCCTCCACTTT.

This sequence joins TRBV28 and TRBJ2-7, with 9 nucleotides matching TRBD2. The junction had 9 bases not matched to a gene; V was cut back by 5 bases and J by 4 bases. This CDR3 has 15 residues. The germline gives CDR1 MDHEN, CDR2 SYDVKM. Written as DNA, the CDR3 is TGTGCCAGCAGTCCGACTAGCGGACTTGGGTACGAGCAGTACGTC. This encodes CASSPTSGLGYEQYV.

The chain links TRBV18 to TRBJ1-1; D is unclear. Trimming took off 2 bases at V and 0 bases at J, with 4 bases between the two ends. The CDR3 runs to 13 residues. Looked up from germline, CDR1 is KGHSH and CDR2 is LQKENI. CDR3 sequence (DNA): TGTGCCAGCTCACCAGGGATGAACACTGAAGCTTTCTTT. It codes for CASSPGMNTEAFF.

The chain carries TRBV28 and TRBJ2-1; perhaps TRBD2 as D (6 bases). The CDR3 runs 17 residues. Trimming pared 8 bases from V and 0 bases from J, leaving 20 bases between. Germline lookup yields CDR1 MDHEN and CDR2 SYDVKM. Here the CDR3 DNA reads TGTGCCAGCGACTCCGGAGGGGCTCCTAGCTCCTACAATGAGCAGTTCTTC. It encodes CASDSGGAPSSYNEQFF.

V and J are TRBV27 and TRBJ2-2; TRBD2 matches 10 bases. This CDR3 has 17 residues. Germline V gene lookup returns CDR1 MNHEY and CDR2 SMNVEV (reference sequence). V lost 4 bases and J lost 5; bases outside the gene matches: 10. The CDR3 spells CASSYRLAGVGTGELFF. CDR3 nucleotides: TGTGCCAGCAGTTACCGCCTAGCGGGAGTAGGGACCGGGGAGCTGTTTTTT.

CDR3 in DNA: TGTGCCAGCACCTCAGGGGACACAGATACGCAGTATTTT. Its translation is CASTSGDTDTQYF. The rearrangement joins TRBV6-5 to TRBJ2-3; tentatively, D is TRBD1 (6 bases). The V and J ends lost 7 bases and 2 bases respectively, with 10 bases between them. The CDR3 is made up of 13 amino acids. Germline V lookup: CDR1 MNHEY, CDR2 SVGAGI.

V is TRBV7-8 and J is TRBJ2-7; D call uncertain. CDR3 length: 13 residues. The ends were cut back, 0 bases at V and 7 bases at J, with 10 bases in the middle. The germline V gene encodes CDR1 SGHVS and CDR2 FQNEAQ. The CDR3 DNA reads TGTGCCAGCAGCTTAGCTCTCTTGAAAGAGCAGTACTTC. It codes for CASSLALLKEQYF.

In its sample, this clone was seen a few times. The chain recombines TRBV28 with TRBJ2-5; unclear D gene. This CDR3 is 15 amino acids long. Germline lookup yields CDR1 MDHEN and CDR2 SYDVKM. V was pared by 1 base and J by 3 bases, with 12 bases between. Here the CDR3 reads CASSLFSSREETQYF. The CDR3, as DNA: TGTGCCAGCAGTTTATTCAGTAGCAGAGAAGAGACCCAGTACTTC.

The CDR3 DNA reads TGTGCCAGCAGTTACGACGGGGTTCGGAGTGGGGCTTTCTTT. Amino acid sequence: CASSYDGVRSGAFF. The chain links TRBV6-6 to TRBJ1-1, with no clear D. CDR1 and CDR2 from the germline V gene are MNHNY and SVGAGI (reference sequence). The CDR3 extends over 14 amino acids. V gave up 2 bases and J gave up 11 bases, with 18 bases separating them.

This sequence joins TRBV30 and TRBJ1-1; D is uncertain. This CDR3 is built from 13 residues. The germline CDR1 and CDR2 sequences are GTSNPN and SVGIG (reference sequence). The V end was cut by 0 bases, the J end by 1 base, with 6 bases between. The CDR3 reads CAWSVSPNTEAFF. CDR3 nucleotide sequence: TGTGCCTGGAGTGTATCTCCGAACACTGAAGCTTTCTTT. Combining the CDR3 with reference TRBV30 and TRBJ1-1 gives the whole variable domain SQTIHQWPATLVQPVGSPLSLECTVEGTSNPNLYWYRQAAGRGLQLLFYSVGIGQISSEVPQNLSASRPQDRQFILSSKKLLLSDSGFYLCAWSVSPNTEAFFGQGTRLTVV.

The chain combines TRBV29-1 with TRBJ2-3, with no clear D. Germline CDR1 reads SQVTM; CDR2 reads ANQGSEA. The CDR3 has 13 residues. V lost 0 bases and J lost 3, with 7 bases in between. The CDR3 sequence is CSVEEQGTDTQYF. As DNA, the CDR3 is TGCAGCGTTGAAGAACAAGGAACAGATACGCAGTATTTT.

The J gene is TRBJ2-2, the V gene TRBV28; D not resolved. The V gene lost 1 base and the J gene lost 7 bases, with 13 bases spanning the gap. From germline, CDR1 is MDHEN and CDR2 SYDVKM. The CDR3 is 15 residues long. DNA for the CDR3: TGTGCCAGCAGTTTATCCCAGGTGGGGTTCGGGGAGCTGTTTTTT. Its translation is CASSLSQVGFGELFF. The full variable domain, completed using reference TRBV28 and TRBJ2-2, is DVKVTQSSRYLVKRTGEKVFLECVQDMDHENMFWYRQDPGLGLRLIYFSYDVKMKEKGDIPEGYSVSREKKERFSLILESASTNQTSMYLCASSLSQVGFGELFFGEGSRLTVL.

The chain recombines TRBV5-4 with TRBJ1-5; D unclear. Trimming took 3 bases from V and 0 from J, leaving 4 bases between them. Germline V gene data show CDR1 as SGHNT and CDR2 as YYREEE (reference sequence). The CDR3 consists of 13 residues. CDR3 loop: CASSSDSNQPQHF. For the CDR3, the DNA is TGTGCCAGCAGCTCCGATAGCAATCAGCCCCAGCATTTT.

The V and J genes are TRBV14 and TRBJ1-2; TRBD1 is a possible D gene (5 bases). CDR1 and CDR2 from the germline V gene are SGHDN and FVKESK. V was shortened by 4 bases and J by 5 bases, with 8 bases between the two germline ends. This CDR3 is 12 amino acids long. Here the CDR3 reads CASSPPGYGYTF. The DNA for the CDR3 is TGTGCCAGCAGCCCCCCAGGGTATGGCTACACCTTC.

The chain uses TRBV4-3 and TRBJ2-1, with D unclear. This CDR3 is built from 13 residues. The V gene's germline CDR1 is LGHNA and CDR2 YSLEER. The V and J ends lost 4 bases and 1 base respectively, with 5 bases between them. This chain's CDR3 is CASSRQSYNEQFF. The CDR3 DNA sequence: TGCGCCAGCAGCCGCCAGTCCTACAATGAGCAGTTCTTC.

This clone was observed a handful of times. The V and J genes are TRBV6-6 and TRBJ1-6, with D maybe TRBD1 (6 bases). V shed 6 bases and J shed 0 bases, with 12 bases lying between them. The CDR3 loop spans 16 amino acids. CDR1 and CDR2 (germline): MNHNY, SVGAGI (reference sequence). This CDR3 is CASSDRPSSYNSPLHF. The CDR3 DNA is TGTGCCAGCAGCGACAGGCCGAGCTCCTATAATTCACCCCTCCACTTT.

CDR3 region: CASRPTEGVYSNQPQHF. The CDR3 DNA sequence: TGTGCCAGCAGACCCACGGAGGGGGTTTATAGCAATCAGCCCCAGCATTTT. This chain joins TRBV27 and TRBJ1-5, with TRBD1 as a possible D gene (6 bases). The germline CDR1 and CDR2 sequences are MNHEY and SMNVEV (reference sequence). This CDR3 is 17 amino acids long. V lost 6 bases to trimming and J lost 0 bases, with 18 bases between them.

A few counts support this clone. The J gene is TRBJ2-7, the V gene TRBV19; tentatively, D is TRBD1 or TRBD2 (6 bases each). CDR3 length: 13 residues. Germline CDR1 and CDR2: LNHDA and SQIVND (reference sequence). V was pared by 11 bases and J by 3 bases, with 17 bases between. The CDR3 nucleotides are TGTGCCGGGGGGCTAGGACACAACTACGAGCAGTACTTC. This gives the protein CAGGLGHNYEQYF.

J is TRBJ2-7 and V is TRBV28; maybe TRBD2 (7 bases). V was clipped by 4 bases and J by 4 bases, with 17 bases between them. Germline lookup yields CDR1 MDHEN and CDR2 SYDVKM. The CDR3 has 15 residues. This CDR3 reads CASSSGGGGPYEQYF. The CDR3 nucleotides are TGTGCCAGCAGTTCGGGGGGCGGGGGCCCTTACGAGCAGTACTTC.

The chain combines TRBV7-3 with TRBJ1-1, with D possibly being TRBD1 (5 bases). The germline V gene has CDR1 SGHTA and CDR2 FQGTGA. The V gene lost 5 bases and the J gene lost 5 bases, with 15 bases spanning the gap. The CDR3 covers 14 residues. CDR3 in DNA: TGTGCCAGCAGCCTACTGGGGGGAAGGACTGAAGCTTTCTTT. Amino acid sequence: CASSLLGGRTEAFF.